This TCR beta chain was observed in a study of blood T cell repertoires in COVID-19. For the study at large: In each case, the material was cDNA or gDNA derived from T cells, B-cell-depleted T cells, or PBMCs.

Repertoires were generated with immunoSEQ multiplex PCR, while TCRdb's copy carries only in-frame clones and drops some. This sample yields about 120,000 clones, of which approximately 87% are seen a single time; approximately 2% belongs to the top ten. The CDR3 has 14 amino acids. The junction had 7 bases not matched to a gene; V was cut back by 6 bases and J by 5 bases. CDR1 and CDR2 (germline): SGHTA, FQGNSA. Sequenced material: peripheral blood. The receptor was isolated from a woman aged 50 to 65 with acute or convalescent COVID-19. This rearrangement joins TRBV7-2 to TRBJ2-7; TRBD2 matches 10 bases. The chain's CDR3 is CASSRAGGLNEQYF. In DNA form, the CDR3 reads TGTGCCAGCAGTAGAGCGGGGGGGCTTAACGAGCAGTACTTC. Using reference TRBV7-2 and TRBJ2-7 for the parts outside the CDR3, the full variable domain is GAGVSQSPSNKVTEKGKDVELRCDPISGHTALYWYRQSLGQGLEFLIYFQGNSAPDKSGLPSDRFSAERTGGSVSTLTIQRTQQEDSAVYLCASSRAGGLNEQYFGPGTRLTVT.